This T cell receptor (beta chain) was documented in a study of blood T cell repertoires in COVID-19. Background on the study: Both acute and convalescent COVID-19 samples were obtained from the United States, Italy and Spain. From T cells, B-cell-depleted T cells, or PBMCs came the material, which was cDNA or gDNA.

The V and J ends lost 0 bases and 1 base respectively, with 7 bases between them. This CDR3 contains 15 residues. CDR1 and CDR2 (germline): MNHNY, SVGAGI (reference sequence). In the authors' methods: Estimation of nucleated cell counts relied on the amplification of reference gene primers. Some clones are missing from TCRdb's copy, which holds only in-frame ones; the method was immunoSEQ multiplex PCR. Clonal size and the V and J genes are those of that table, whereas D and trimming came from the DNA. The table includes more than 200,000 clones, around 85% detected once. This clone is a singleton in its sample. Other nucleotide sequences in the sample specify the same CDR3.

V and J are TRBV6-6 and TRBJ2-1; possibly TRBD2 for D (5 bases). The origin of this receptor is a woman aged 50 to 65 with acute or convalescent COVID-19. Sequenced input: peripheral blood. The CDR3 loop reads CASSYSTGSYNEQFF. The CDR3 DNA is TGTGCCAGCAGTTACTCGACGGGGTCCTACAATGAGCAGTTCTTC.